The source of this T cell receptor beta chain is a study of CD8+CD57+ T cells in acquired aplastic anemia. Study overall: On average, healthy donors gave 8.5 million to 13 million reads for CD4+ cells.

Worth noting for this clonotype: What it binds is unknown.

The V end lost 3 bases, the J end lost 5 bases, and 17 bases lay between the germline ends. Germline lookup yields CDR1 SGDLS and CDR2 YYNGEE. CDR3 length: 15 residues. The study profiled TCR beta VDJ and CDR3 using genomic DNA as template. MiXCR was run by TCRdb on the reads, yielding one entry per CDR3 protein. The sample gives about 190,000 distinct CDR3 sequences, roughly half of which show up once; about a sixth is in the top ten. Study-wide findings and caveats: Patients and controls had in common 25 to 35 CD8+ CDR3 sequences.

This TCR was sampled from a human donor in good health, serving as a control. Sequencing was performed on sorted CD4+, CD8+, or CD8+CD57+ T cells (not recorded which) from PBMCs. This chain connects TRBV9 to TRBJ1-1, with TRBD1 as a possible D gene (5 bases). For the CDR3, the DNA is TGTGCCAGCAGCGCGCCCTCGGGGGGATCGACTGAAGCTTTCTTT. This codes for CASSAPSGGSTEAFF.